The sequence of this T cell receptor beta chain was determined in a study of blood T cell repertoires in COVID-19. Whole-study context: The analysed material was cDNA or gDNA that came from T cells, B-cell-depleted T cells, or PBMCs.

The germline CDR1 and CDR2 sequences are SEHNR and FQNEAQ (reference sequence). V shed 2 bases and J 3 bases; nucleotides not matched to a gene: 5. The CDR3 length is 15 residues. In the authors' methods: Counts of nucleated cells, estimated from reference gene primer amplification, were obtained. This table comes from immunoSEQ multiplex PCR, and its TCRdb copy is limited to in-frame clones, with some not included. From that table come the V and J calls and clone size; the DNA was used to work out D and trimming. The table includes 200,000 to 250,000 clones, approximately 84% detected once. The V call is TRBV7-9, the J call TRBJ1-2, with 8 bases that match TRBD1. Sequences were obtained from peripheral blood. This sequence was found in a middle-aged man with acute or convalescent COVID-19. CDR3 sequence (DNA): TGTGCCAGCAGCTTAATGGACAGGGCCTACTATGGCTACACCTTC. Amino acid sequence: CASSLMDRAYYGYTF.